The clone carrying this TCR beta chain was counted between two and nine times. Patients newly diagnosed with hyperthyroidism, under 2 months' duration, were aged 18 to 65, the study reports. The sample is drawn from a study of Graves' ophthalmopathy and Graves' hyperthyroidism. The length of the CDR3 is 15 residues. Germline V gene lookup returns CDR1 SGHRS and CDR2 YFSETQ. The ends were cut back, 4 bases at V and 0 bases at J, with 14 bases in the middle. As the template, RNA transcripts were used to amplify TCR beta CDR3 regions. In the first round, RT-PCR was carried out with HTBI primers, and a multiplex PCR formed the second round. TCRdb re-called the multiplex PCR reads through MiXCR, storing one row per CDR3 protein. Of about 1.2 million distinct CDR3 sequences detected, about 38% appear once; the ten largest clones hold 8.5% to 14%.

Sequencing was carried out using peripheral blood or thyroid tissue (not recorded which). The TCR sequence derives from an adult man with Graves' hyperthyroidism. This chain joins TRBV5-1 and TRBJ2-7; a possible D gene is TRBD2 (6 bases). The CDR3 reads CASSQLAQSSYEQYF. The CDR3 DNA is TGCGCCAGCAGCCAACTAGCACAAAGCTCCTACGAGCAGTACTTC.